These 32 T cell receptor beta chains share one sample of origin, sequenced in a study of neurological immune-mediated disorders (dated by TCRdb to about 2019). To prepare the library, 5' RACE was applied. The sequencer was an Illumina HiSeq 2500. The raw public reads went through TCRdb reprocessing: fastp at Q25, MiXCR clone calling, in-frame beta chains kept. Records with the same CDR3 protein are collapsed into one entry carrying the most frequent genes and DNA. The sample table lists some 66,000 distinct CDR3 sequences, nearly 3.5% of them with a count of one. The ten top clones hold approximately 3.7% of the sample. What was sequenced was PBMCs. Source of these receptors: a man aged 40-49 years with multiple sclerosis.

This clonotype has just a few counts. J is TRBJ1-1 and V is TRBV18; TRBD1 matches at 11 bases. Losses at the gene ends were 7 bases for V and 4 bases for J; bases not matched to a gene: 11. The V gene's germline CDR1 is KGHSH and CDR2 LQKENI. CDR3 length: 16 amino acids. In DNA form, the CDR3 reads TGTGCCAGCTTCCCGGGACAGGGGGTGAAGGGCACTGAAGCTTTCTTT. Translating gives CASFPGQGVKGTEAFF. The complete variable domain, with remaining parts taken from reference TRBV18 and TRBJ1-1, reads NAGVMQNPRHLVRRRGQEARLRCSPMKGHSHVYWYRQLPEEGLKFMVYLQKENIIDESGMPKERFSAEFPKEGPSILRIQQVVRGDSAAYFCASFPGQGVKGTEAFFGQGTRLTVV.

This clonotype has ten or more counts. V gene TRBV27 combines with J gene TRBJ2-2; D is unresolved. The germline CDR1 and CDR2 sequences are MNHEY and SMNVEV (reference sequence). V dropped 5 bases and J dropped 2 bases, with 3 bases sitting between them. The CDR3 sequence is 12 residues long. The CDR3 region has the DNA TGTGCCAGCAGTACTAACACCGGGGAGCTGTTTTTT. Translating it yields CASSTNTGELFF.

This clonotype was found many times. The chain links TRBV12-3 or TRBV12-4 to TRBJ1-5, with D tentatively TRBD1 (6 bases). The V and J ends lost 7 bases and 5 bases respectively, with 15 bases between them. This CDR3 contains 14 residues. CDR3 residues: CASTSTGNYQPQHF. CDR3 coding DNA: TGTGCCAGCACCTCGACAGGAAACTATCAGCCCCAGCATTTT.

This clonotype was seen many times. CDR3 in amino acids: CASSYMGDNNQPQHF. The CDR3 nucleotides read TGTGCCAGCAGCTACATGGGGGACAACAATCAGCCCCAGCATTTT. The chain employs TRBV7-9 and TRBJ1-5; D might be TRBD1 (6 bases). The V gene lost 4 bases and the J gene lost 3 bases, with 13 bases spanning the gap. Germline V gene sequence: CDR1 SEHNR, CDR2 FQNEAQ (reference sequence). The CDR3 totals 15 residues.

This clonotype has at least ten counts. The V and J genes are TRBV24-1 and TRBJ1-2; D not certain. Germline-derived CDR1 and CDR2 are KGHDR and SFDVKD. The CDR3 loop spans 13 amino acids. The V end lost 7 bases, the J end lost 1 base, and 9 bases lay between the germline ends. The DNA of the CDR3 is TGTGCCACCAGGGCAGGACTTAACTATGGCTACACCTTC. Translation: CATRAGLNYGYTF.

Many counts were recorded for this clonotype. The rearrangement uses TRBV14 and TRBJ2-3; D is ambiguous. CDR1 and CDR2 (germline): SGHDN, FVKESK. This CDR3 is built from 14 residues. V was shortened by 6 bases and J by 1 base, with 11 bases between the two germline ends. CDR3 coding DNA: TGTGCCAGCAGTAGAGGTGGTGGCACAGATACGCAGTATTTT. Protein sequence: CASSRGGGTDTQYF.

This clonotype was detected many times. This chain connects TRBV20-1 to TRBJ2-3, with 12 bases fitting TRBD2. V shed 5 bases, J shed 7 bases, and the junction held 4 bases outside the gene matches. The CDR3 is 13 amino acids. Germline lookup yields CDR1 DFQATT and CDR2 SNEGSKA (reference sequence). The CDR3: CSALAGGQHTQYF. DNA of the CDR3: TGCAGTGCTCTAGCGGGGGGGCAACATACGCAGTATTTT.

This clonotype was recorded many times. The V call is TRBV12-3 or TRBV12-4, the J call TRBJ1-2; no definite D call. V was trimmed by 4 bases and J by 3 bases, leaving 9 bases between them. CDR3 size: 13 residues. The CDR3 nucleotides read TGTGCCAGCAGTTATGACAAGTACTATGGCTACACCTTC. Amino acid sequence: CASSYDKYYGYTF.

This clonotype was recorded many times. The chain employs TRBV5-1 and TRBJ2-1; TRBD2 aligns across 7 bases. The CDR3 extends over 16 amino acids. Germline V lookup: CDR1 SGHRS, CDR2 YFSETQ. V trimming: 4 bases; J trimming: 4 bases; junction bases outside the gene matches: 11. Here the CDR3 DNA reads TGCGCCAGCAGCCCCCGGGCCGGGACTAAGTACAATGAGCAGTTCTTC. Translation: CASSPRAGTKYNEQFF.

This clonotype has ten or more counts. The CDR3 region is CASSLYAFGTEHFTGELFF. CDR3 nucleotide sequence: TGTGCCAGCAGCTTATATGCTTTTGGGACAGAACACTTCACCGGGGAGCTGTTTTTT. V and J are TRBV11-3 and TRBJ2-2, with 7 bases aligning to TRBD1. The CDR3 is 19 amino acids. The V gene end was trimmed by 2 bases and the J gene end by 4 bases; junction bases not matched to a gene: 16. Germline-derived CDR1 and CDR2 are SGHNT and YENEEA. Looking up the rest from reference TRBV11-3 and TRBJ2-2 gives the full variable domain: EAGVVQSPRYKIIEKKQPVAFWCNPISGHNTLYWYLQNLGQGPELLIRYENEEAVDDSQLPKDRFSAERLKGVDSTLKIQPAELGDSAVYLCASSLYAFGTEHFTGELFFGEGSRLTVL.

The chain links TRBV7-2 to TRBJ2-7; 7 positions agree with TRBD1. The germline V gene encodes CDR1 SGHTA and CDR2 FQGNSA. CDR3 length equals 13 residues. J lost 4 bases, V lost 4 bases, and 4 bases had no gene match. The CDR3 is CASSSAGGYEQYF. The CDR3 bases are TGTGCCAGCAGCTCCGCAGGGGGATACGAGCAGTACTTC.

This clonotype was recorded at least ten times. The gene calls are TRBV7-8 and TRBJ2-1; D is uncertain. This CDR3 spans 16 amino acids. The V end was cut by 4 bases, the J end by 0 bases, with 13 bases between. Germline V gene data show CDR1 as SGHVS and CDR2 as FQNEAQ. The CDR3 sequence: CASSSLGGYSYNEQFF. The DNA for the CDR3 is TGTGCCAGCAGCTCCTTGGGCGGATACTCCTACAATGAGCAGTTCTTC.

This clonotype was found a few times. V is TRBV20-1 and J is TRBJ1-4; D unresolved. The CDR3 has 14 amino acids. CDR1 DFQATT and CDR2 SNEGSKA come from the germline V gene (reference sequence). V was trimmed by 6 bases and J by 0 bases, leaving 11 bases between them. The CDR3, as DNA: TGCAGTGCGATGCAGGAGACAACTAATGAAAAACTGTTTTTT. It translates to CSAMQETTNEKLFF.

This clonotype was found many times. V usage is TRBV10-3 and J usage is TRBJ2-5, with D perhaps TRBD1 or TRBD2 (5 bases each). The CDR3 runs to 14 residues. V lost 10 bases, J lost 4 bases, and 19 bases lay in between. The germline V gene encodes CDR1 ENHRY and CDR2 SYGVKD. CDR3 DNA: TGTGCCACAGCTCCGGGACCAAGGGGAGAGACCCAGTACTTC. Residues: CATAPGPRGETQYF.

This clonotype was seen ten or more times. This sequence joins TRBV20-1 and TRBJ2-1; TRBD1 aligns across 9 bases. Germline V gives CDR1 DFQATT, CDR2 SNEGSKA (reference sequence). CDR3 length: 15 residues. Trimming cost V 3 bases and J 5 bases; bases outside gene matches: 8. CDR3 in amino acids: CSARGSTGGHNEQFF. The CDR3 region has the DNA TGCAGTGCTAGGGGTTCAACAGGGGGCCACAATGAGCAGTTCTTC.

There are many counts of this clonotype. J is TRBJ2-3 and V is TRBV7-2; tentatively, D is TRBD2 (7 bases). The V end was cut by 4 bases, the J end by 0 bases, with 26 bases between. The CDR3 contains 20 residues. Germline CDR1 is SGHTA and CDR2 is FQGNSA. In DNA, the CDR3 is TGTGCCAGCAGCTCCACCGTAGGGGGAGGGCCTCCTCGTAGCACAGATACGCAGTATTTT. Amino acids: CASSSTVGGGPPRSTDTQYF.

This clonotype was seen at least ten times. The chain uses TRBV5-1 and TRBJ1-2, with D possibly TRBD1 on 5 matching bases. Trimming left V 0 bases short and J 5 bases short, with 17 bases between. This CDR3 is built from 16 residues. Germline-derived CDR1 and CDR2 are SGHRS and YFSETQ. The CDR3 nucleotides read TGCGCCAGCAGCTTGGAGAGGGGCAGACGGGGGTATGGCTACACCTTC. Encoded protein: CASSLERGRRGYGYTF.

This clonotype was picked up many times. This chain connects TRBV5-1 to TRBJ1-1; 8 bases are a match to TRBD1. Per germline, CDR1 SGHRS and CDR2 YFSETQ. This CDR3 has 15 amino acids. V trimming: 0 bases; J trimming: 4 bases; junction bases outside the gene matches: 5. The DNA of the CDR3 is TGCGCCAGCAGCTTGGTCGGGACAGGCGGCACTGAAGCTTTCTTT. Protein sequence: CASSLVGTGGTEAFF.

Ten or more counts support this clonotype. The chain combines TRBV5-1 with TRBJ2-1; 10 bases agree with TRBD2. J lost 2 bases, V lost 2 bases, and 1 base had no gene match. Germline lookup yields CDR1 SGHRS and CDR2 YFSETQ. The CDR3 runs to 15 residues. The CDR3 protein is CASSFLAGAYNEQFF. The CDR3 DNA is TGCGCCAGCAGCTTTCTAGCGGGAGCCTACAATGAGCAGTTCTTC.

This clonotype was counted at least ten times. The rearrangement uses TRBV5-1 and TRBJ2-7, with 7 nucleotides matching TRBD1. The germline CDR1 and CDR2 sequences are SGHRS and YFSETQ. This CDR3 region has 14 residues. V lost 4 bases to trimming and J lost 2 bases; unmatched junction nucleotides: 6. CDR3 in DNA: TGCGCCAGCAGCCAGACAGGGATTCCCTACGAGCAGTACTTC. This translates into CASSQTGIPYEQYF.

This clonotype was seen many times. This chain links TRBV7-9 with TRBJ1-1; D gene ambiguous. Germline CDR1 and CDR2: SEHNR and FQNEAQ (reference sequence). The V and J ends lost 1 base and 4 bases respectively, with 4 bases between them. The CDR3 extends over 12 amino acids. CDR3 sequence reads: CASSLVPTEAFF. In nucleotides, the CDR3 is TGTGCCAGCAGCTTAGTTCCCACTGAAGCTTTCTTT.

This clonotype was seen ten or more times. In nucleotides, the CDR3 is TGCAGTGCTAGAGGGGGGTATGGCTATGGCTACACCTTC. As protein: CSARGGYGYGYTF. The J gene is TRBJ1-2, the V gene TRBV20-1, with D possibly TRBD1 on 5 matching bases. V lost 1 base and J lost 4, with 10 bases in between. CDR1 and CDR2 (germline): DFQATT, SNEGSKA (reference sequence). The CDR3 length is 13 residues.

This clonotype was picked up many times. This rearrangement joins TRBV3-1 to TRBJ1-1, with D maybe TRBD1 (5 bases). The CDR3 covers 12 residues. CDR1 is LGHDT, CDR2 YNNKEL, per germline (reference sequence). Trimming removed 4 bases at V and 7 bases at J, with 10 bases between. In nucleotides, the CDR3 is TGTGCCAGCAGCCTTGCCCAGGGTGAAGCTTTCTTT. It is translated as CASSLAQGEAFF.

This clonotype was found many times. The chain links TRBV7-9 to TRBJ2-3; 11 bases are shared with TRBD1. The CDR3 has 15 residues. The V gene end was trimmed by 2 bases and the J gene end by 5 bases; junction bases not matched to a gene: 3. Germline loops: CDR1 SEHNR, CDR2 FQNEAQ (reference sequence). The CDR3 spells CASSLLGQGGDTQYF. The CDR3, as DNA: TGTGCCAGCAGCTTATTGGGACAGGGGGGAGATACGCAGTATTTT.

This clonotype was counted at least ten times. The chain links TRBV27 to TRBJ1-6; no reliable D call. V was clipped by 3 bases and J by 10 bases, with 7 bases between them. Germline CDR1 reads MNHEY; CDR2 reads SMNVEV (reference sequence). This CDR3 comprises 12 residues. This CDR3 is CASSFEKSPLHF. The CDR3 coding sequence is TGTGCCAGCAGTTTTGAGAAGTCACCCCTCCACTTT.

This clonotype was seen a few times. Just one base apart from a much larger clone, this may be a read error. J is TRBJ1-1 and V is TRBV20-1; no firm D call. From germline, CDR1 is DFQATT and CDR2 SNEGSKA (reference sequence). The CDR3 sequence is 12 residues long. The CDR3 DNA sequence: TGCAGTTCTAGAGACGGGAACACTGAAGCTTTCTTT. It specifies CSSRDGNTEAFF.

This clonotype showed up many times. This rearrangement joins TRBV20-1 to TRBJ2-1; TRBD1 matches at 9 bases. Germline V gives CDR1 DFQATT, CDR2 SNEGSKA (reference sequence). The CDR3 is 14 residues long. J was trimmed by 4 bases and V by 4 bases; bases with no gene match: 5. CDR3 bases: TGCAGTGCTAAGACAGGGGGGGGGTACAATGAGCAGTTCTTC. This translates into CSAKTGGGYNEQFF.

This clonotype has at least ten counts. This chain connects TRBV5-1 to TRBJ2-3; 9 nucleotides align to TRBD2. The germline gives CDR1 SGHRS, CDR2 YFSETQ. The trim removed 1 base at V and 0 bases at J, leaving 3 bases unmatched. The CDR3 is 16 residues long. CDR3 region: CASSLLAGGSTDTQYF. As DNA, the CDR3 is TGCGCCAGCAGCTTGCTCGCGGGGGGGAGCACAGATACGCAGTATTTT. The complete variable domain, with remaining parts taken from reference TRBV5-1 and TRBJ2-3, reads KAGVTQTPRYLIKTRGQQVTLSCSPISGHRSVSWYQQTPGQGLQFLFEYFSETQRNKGNFPGRFSGRQFSNSRSEMNVSTLELGDSALYLCASSLLAGGSTDTQYFGPGTRLTVL.

The rearrangement uses TRBV5-1 and TRBJ1-3; D remains ambiguous. The germline CDR1 and CDR2 sequences are SGHRS and YFSETQ. V lost 5 bases, J lost 12 bases, and 15 bases lay in between. The CDR3 has 12 residues. The CDR3 loop reads CASSPMGKNIYF. The CDR3 DNA reads TGCGCCAGCAGTCCTATGGGAAAAAACATATATTTT.

This clonotype has at least ten counts. This sequence joins TRBV5-1 and TRBJ1-2, with a tentative D call TRBD1 (5 bases). This CDR3 region has 14 residues. V was trimmed by 5 bases and J by 9 bases, leaving 20 bases between them. CDR1 is SGHRS, CDR2 YFSETQ, per germline. DNA for the CDR3: TGCGCCAGCAGTCGGGACGGACTGGGCCGGAGCTACACCTTC. Its translation is CASSRDGLGRSYTF.

This clonotype appeared many times. The chain uses TRBV5-1 and TRBJ1-6, with 7 positions matching TRBD1. The CDR3 totals 13 residues. Germline V gene data show CDR1 as SGHRS and CDR2 as YFSETQ. V shed 4 bases, J shed 8 bases, and the junction held 3 bases outside the gene matches. CDR3 nucleotide sequence: TGCGCCAGCAGCACCCAGGGGGATTCACCCCTCCACTTT. It codes for CASSTQGDSPLHF.

Only a few counts were recorded for this clonotype. The chain uses TRBV7-8 and TRBJ1-2; 7 bases match TRBD1. Looked up from germline, CDR1 is SGHVS and CDR2 is FQNEAQ. The V and J ends lost 5 bases and 4 bases, in that order; junction bases with no gene match: 16. The CDR3 totals 17 residues. The CDR3 is CASSQLLGQTATYGYTF. The DNA for the CDR3 is TGTGCCAGCAGCCAGCTGTTGGGACAGACCGCAACCTATGGCTACACCTTC.